This T cell receptor (beta chain) was obtained from a study of blood T cell repertoires in COVID-19. Study-wide background: Both acute and convalescent COVID-19 samples were obtained from the United States, Italy and Spain. PBMCs, B-cell-depleted T cells, or T cells provided the cDNA or gDNA that made up the material.

Seattle's cohort entered during active infection and was followed longitudinally. Trimming left V 0 bases short and J 0 bases short, with 5 bases between. The CDR3 contains 14 residues. CDR1 is MNHNY and CDR2 is SVGAGI in the germline V gene (reference sequence). How the authors handled the data: Amplification with reference gene primers provided the estimates of nucleated cell counts. The table came from immunoSEQ multiplex PCR; TCRdb's copy has only in-frame clones and leaves some out. V, J and clone size reflect that table, while D and trimming were determined from the DNA. The sample shows a few hundred thousand clones, around 83% of them seen only once.

The sequence was collected from a woman older than 75 with COVID-19, enrolled during active disease. Input material: peripheral blood. This rearrangement joins TRBV6-6 to TRBJ1-1; D gene ambiguous. CDR3 in DNA: TGTGCCAGCAGTTACTCGACACTGAACACTGAAGCTTTCTTT. Its protein product is CASSYSTLNTEAFF.